The source of this TCR beta chain is a study of blood T cells in healthy people across ages. Across the whole study: The capture of about one barcoded beta molecule per two T cells was achieved by template switching. Study-level results: Estimates of diversity drawn from one million T cells were considered underestimates.

Then a second PCR, running about 7 to 11 cycles, was carried out with a sample-barcoded 5' primer and a J-beta primer mix. Through a template-switch adaptor with 12 random nucleotides, each cDNA molecule received a tag. Every individual sample yielded 2.5 million or more paired-end reads (each containing CDR3). Each CDR3 protein is one row after TCRdb ran MiXCR on the 5' RACE reads. The sample consists of roughly 2 million distinct CDR3 sequences, around 48% of them appearing once. This clonotype was observed a few times. Its target is not known. CDR1 and CDR2 from the germline V gene are SGDLS and YYNGEE. The CDR3 extends over 15 amino acids. Unmatched junction bases numbered 6, after V lost 3 bases and J lost 1 base.

The chain is built from TRBV9 and TRBJ1-1, with 7 bases aligning to TRBD1. The source material was blood. This clonotype originated in a woman aged 35 to 49 in good health. The CDR3 DNA reads as TGTGCCAGCAGCGCGTGGGACAGAAAGAACACTGAAGCTTTCTTT. Translation gives CASSAWDRKNTEAFF.